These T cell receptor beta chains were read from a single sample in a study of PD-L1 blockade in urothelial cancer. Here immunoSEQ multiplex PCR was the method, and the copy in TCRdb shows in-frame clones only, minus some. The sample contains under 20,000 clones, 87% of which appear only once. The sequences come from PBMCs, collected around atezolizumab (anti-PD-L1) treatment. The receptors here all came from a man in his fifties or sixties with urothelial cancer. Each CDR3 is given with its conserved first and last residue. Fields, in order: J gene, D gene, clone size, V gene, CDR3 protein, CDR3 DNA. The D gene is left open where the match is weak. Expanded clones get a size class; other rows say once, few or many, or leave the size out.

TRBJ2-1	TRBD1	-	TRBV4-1	CASSQGPQGTVNNEQFF	TGCGCCAGCAGCCAGGGCCCACAGGGGACGGTCAACAATGAGCAGTTCTTC
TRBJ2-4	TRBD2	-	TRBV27	CASSPLAGKNIQYF	TGTGCCAGCAGTCCCCTAGCGGGCAAAAACATTCAGTACTTC
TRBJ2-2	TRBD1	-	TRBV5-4	CASSPGTGGTGELFF	TGTGCCAGCAGCCCCGGGACAGGGGGCACCGGGGAGCTGTTTTTT
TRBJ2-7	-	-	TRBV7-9	CASSLFPGEKSSYEQYF	TGTGCCAGCAGCTTATTTCCCGGGGAGAAAAGCTCCTACGAGCAGTACTTC
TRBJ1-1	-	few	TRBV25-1	CASSDPFLNTEAFF	TGTGCCAGCAGTGACCCCTTCCTGAACACTGAAGCTTTCTTT
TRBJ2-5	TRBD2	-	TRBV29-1	CSVPGTTKQETQYF	TGCAGCGTACCCGGGACTACCAAACAAGAGACCCAGTACTTC
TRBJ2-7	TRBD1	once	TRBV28	CASSLYPRTGLPYEQYF	TGTGCCAGCAGTTTATATCCCCGGACAGGGCTACCCTACGAGCAGTACTTC
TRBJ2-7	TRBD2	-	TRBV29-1	CSAGLAGGNYEQYF	TGCAGCGCTGGACTAGCGGGGGGTAACTACGAGCAGTACTTC
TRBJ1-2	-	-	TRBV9	CASSVAELNYGYTF	TGTGCCAGCAGCGTAGCCGAACTTAACTATGGCTACACCTTC
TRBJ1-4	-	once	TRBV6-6	CASSQVRGEKLFF	TGTGCCAGCAGTCAGGTCAGGGGTGAAAAACTGTTTTTT
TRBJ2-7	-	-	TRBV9	CASSVGADSSYEQYF	TGTGCCAGCAGCGTAGGCGCGGACAGCTCCTACGAGCAGTACTTC
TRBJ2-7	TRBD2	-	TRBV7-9	CASSKGAGGLEQYF	TGTGCCAGCAGCAAGGGGGCGGGGGGGCTCGAGCAGTACTTC
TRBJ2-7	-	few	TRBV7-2	CASSLVGGSSYEQYF	TGTGCCAGCAGCTTAGTTGGAGGTAGCTCCTACGAGCAGTACTTC
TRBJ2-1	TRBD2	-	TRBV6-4	CASSLGTSGSSYNEQFF	TGTGCCAGCAGTTTGGGGACTAGCGGAAGCTCCTACAATGAGCAGTTCTTC
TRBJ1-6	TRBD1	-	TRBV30	CAWSLTGVGSPLHF	TGTGCCTGGAGCCTGACAGGGGTGGGTTCACCCCTCCACTTT
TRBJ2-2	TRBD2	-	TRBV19	CATHYGREGTGELFF	TGTGCCACCCACTATGGCAGGGAGGGCACCGGGGAGCTGTTTTTT
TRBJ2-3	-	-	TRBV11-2	CASSPMAVHTDTQYF	TGTGCCAGCAGCCCGATGGCAGTACACACAGATACGCAGTATTTT
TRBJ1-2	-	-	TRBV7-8	CASSLGGGYGYTF	TGTGCCAGCAGCTTAGGAGGGGGCTATGGCTACACCTTC
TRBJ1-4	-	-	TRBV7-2	CASSPRTATEEKLFF	TGTGCCAGCAGCCCTAGGACAGCCACCGAGGAAAAACTGTTTTTT
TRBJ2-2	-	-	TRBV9	CASTDSNTGELFF	TGTGCCAGCACGGACAGTAACACCGGGGAGCTGTTTTTT
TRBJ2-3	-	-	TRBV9	CASSFQGRTDTQYF	TGTGCCAGCAGCTTCCAGGGGCGCACAGATACGCAGTATTTT
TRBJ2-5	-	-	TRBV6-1	CASSGWRSQETQYF	TGTGCCAGCAGTGGGTGGAGAAGTCAAGAGACCCAGTACTTC
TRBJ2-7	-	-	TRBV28	CASSLRWTETTYEQYF	TGTGCCAGCAGTTTACGCTGGACAGAAACTACCTACGAGCAGTACTTC
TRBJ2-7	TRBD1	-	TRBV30	CAWDKGTGVEQYF	TGTGCCTGGGATAAAGGGACAGGGGTTGAGCAGTACTTC
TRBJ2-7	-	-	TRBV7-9	CASSSGREVSYEQYF	TGTGCCAGCAGCTCGGGCAGGGAGGTCTCCTACGAGCAGTACTTC
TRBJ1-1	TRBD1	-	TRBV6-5	CASSATTGRSEAFF	TGTGCCAGCAGTGCCACGACAGGGCGGAGTGAAGCTTTCTTT
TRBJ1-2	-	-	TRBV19	CASSISVGRLNYGYTF	TGTGCCAGTAGTATCTCGGTTGGCAGGCTGAACTATGGCTACACCTTC
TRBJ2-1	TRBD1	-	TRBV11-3	CASSKVGTDSYNEQFF	TGTGCCAGCAGCAAAGTGGGGACAGACTCCTACAATGAGCAGTTCTTC
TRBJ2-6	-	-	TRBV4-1	CASSQAGDRFYSGANVLTF	TGCGCCAGCAGCCAAGCTGGAGACAGGTTCTACTCTGGGGCCAACGTCCTGACTTTC
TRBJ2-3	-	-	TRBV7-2	CASSPGVSTDTQYF	TGTGCCAGCAGCCCAGGGGTTTCCACAGATACGCAGTATTTT
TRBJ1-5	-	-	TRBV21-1	CASSKGCRQGNQPQHF	TGTGCCAGCAGCAAAGGTTGTCGACAGGGGAATCAGCCCCAGCATTTT
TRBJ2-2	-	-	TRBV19	CASSVGGTGELFF	TGTGCCAGTAGTGTCGGGGGCACCGGGGAGCTGTTTTTT
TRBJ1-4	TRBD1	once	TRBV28	CASSQGGNEKLFF	TGTGCCAGCAGTCAGGGGGGAAATGAAAAACTGTTTTTT
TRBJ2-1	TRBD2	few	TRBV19	CASSIGGRGNTYNEQFF	TGTGCCAGTAGTATAGGGGGGAGGGGCAATACCTACAATGAGCAGTTCTTC
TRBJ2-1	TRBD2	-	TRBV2	CASSGRLAGGWDEQFF	TGTGCCAGCAGCGGACGACTAGCGGGGGGGTGGGATGAGCAGTTCTTC
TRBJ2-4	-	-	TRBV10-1	CASRARLAKNIQYF	TGCGCCAGCAGGGCCAGACTAGCCAAAAACATTCAGTACTTC
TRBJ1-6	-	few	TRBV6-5	CASSYNLDTPLHF	TGTGCCAGCAGTTACAACCTAGATACACCCCTCCACTTT
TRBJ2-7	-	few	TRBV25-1	CASSGSTYEQYF	TGTGCCAGCAGTGGCAGTACCTACGAGCAGTACTTC
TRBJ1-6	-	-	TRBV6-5	CASSYARGRDSPLHF	TGTGCCAGCAGTTACGCTCGGGGGAGGGACTCACCCCTCCACTTT
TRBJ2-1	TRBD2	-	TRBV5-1	CASSFGLASDNEQFF	TGCGCCAGCAGCTTCGGACTAGCCTCCGACAATGAGCAGTTCTTC
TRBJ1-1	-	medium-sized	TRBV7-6	CASSLAGGQTEAFF	TGTGCCAGCAGCTTAGCGGGAGGCCAGACTGAAGCTTTCTTT
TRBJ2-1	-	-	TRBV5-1	CASSLERSSYNEQFF	TGCGCCAGCAGCTTGGAGAGGAGCTCCTACAATGAGCAGTTCTTC
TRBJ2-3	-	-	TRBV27	CASSSSTGSDTQYF	TGTGCCAGCAGTTCATCCACAGGGTCAGATACGCAGTATTTT
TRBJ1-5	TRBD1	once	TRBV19	CASTFGTGPNQPQHF	TGTGCCAGTACCTTCGGGACAGGGCCTAATCAGCCCCAGCATTTT
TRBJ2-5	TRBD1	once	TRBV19	CASRPGQGGKTQYF	TGTGCCAGTAGGCCGGGACAGGGAGGCAAGACCCAGTACTTC
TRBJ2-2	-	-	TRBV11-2	CASSSPRGKTGELFF	TGTGCCAGCAGCTCCCCACGAGGGAAAACCGGGGAGCTGTTTTTT
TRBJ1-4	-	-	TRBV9	CASSPQGEKLFF	TGTGCCAGCAGCCCTCAGGGAGAAAAACTGTTTTTT